This TCR beta chain was sequenced during a study of blood T cell repertoires in COVID-19. In the study overall: Acute-phase and convalescent COVID-19 samples originated in the United States, Italy and Spain. Sample material is recorded as cDNA or gDNA derived from T cells, B-cell-depleted T cells, or PBMCs.

Per the germline V gene, CDR1 is SQVTM and CDR2 is ANQGSEA. The CDR3 extends over 13 amino acids. Trimming pared 3 bases from V and 0 bases from J, leaving 8 bases between. Living in 25 or so US areas, the participants were between 18 and 89 years of age. Clones were sequenced by immunoSEQ multiplex PCR, and TCRdb holds only the in-frame ones, with some missing. Among hundreds of thousands of clones listed, about four fifths were seen once. This receptor was taken from a man in his forties who had been exposed to COVID-19. V usage is TRBV29-1 and J usage is TRBJ1-1; D remains unclear. Sequenced sample: PBMCs or T cells enriched from blood (not recorded which). CDR3 nucleotides: TGCAGCGTTGACAGAAACATGAACACTGAAGCTTTCTTT. It codes for CSVDRNMNTEAFF.